This T cell receptor (beta chain) was sequenced during a study of CD8+ T cells in alopecia areata. The overall study: Administration of oral tofacitinib to treated patients was at 5 to 10 mg twice daily. The investigators scored severity in treated patients by the percentage of affected scalp area. Study-level points and caveats: In scalp, tofacitinib significantly decreased clonality and expanded CD8+ clones among the top 100. There was only one nonresponder, so it was unclear how baseline CD8+ expansion relates to response.

This clone was seen a single time. Its antigen is not known. Stated treatment: oral pan-JAK inhibitor, 5-10 mg twice daily. RNA extraction was followed by reverse transcription into cDNA, which acted as the sequencing template. The data were produced by immunoSEQ multiplex PCR, yet TCRdb's version contains in-frame clones alone and is incomplete. The sample has 200,000 to 250,000 clones, over 60% seen once. Germline assignment: CDR1 MGHDK and CDR2 SYGVNS. V was pared by 4 bases and J by 5 bases, with 12 bases of the junction left unmatched. The CDR3 runs 16 residues. The chain is built from TRBV25-1 and TRBJ1-2; 8 positions match TRBD1. Here the sequenced sample was CD4+ T cells sorted from blood, taken at week 4, from a patient treated with tofacitinib. The TCR comes from a human donor with alopecia areata. CDR3 protein: CASSGRQGSDGYGYTF. CDR3 in DNA: TGTGCCAGCAGTGGCCGACAGGGGAGTGATGGATATGGCTACACCTTC.